One and the same sample provided the 23 T cell receptor beta chains below, sequenced in a study of cytomegalovirus exposure and HLA in healthy donors. In the PCR, 60 Vbeta and 13 Jbeta primers were used. Some clones are missing from TCRdb's copy, which holds only in-frame ones; the method was immunoSEQ multiplex PCR. The specimen's table records about 190,000 clones. Material: PBMCs. The source of these receptors is a man aged 30 to 45 in good health and CMV-seronegative.

The chain combines TRBV30 with TRBJ1-1; D gene ambiguous. In germline, CDR1 is GTSNPN, CDR2 SVGIG (reference sequence). The V end lost 0 bases, the J end lost 6 bases, and 14 bases lay between the germline ends. The CDR3 contains 14 residues. The CDR3 region is CAWSVRPLQSEAFF. In nucleotides, the CDR3 is TGTGCCTGGAGTGTACGTCCTCTGCAGTCTGAAGCTTTCTTT.

This sequence joins TRBV7-8 and TRBJ2-3, with TRBD1 matching 9 bases. Germline trimming cut 0 bases from V and 4 bases from J; bases unmatched to any gene: 5. Looked up from germline, CDR1 is SGHVS and CDR2 is FQNEAQ. This CDR3 region has 16 residues. CDR3 sequence reads: CASSLAWGTGSDTQYF. The DNA of the CDR3 is TGTGCCAGCAGCTTAGCGTGGGGGACAGGGTCAGATACGCAGTATTTT.

CDR3 amino acids: CASSLGHGQETQYF. The DNA for the CDR3 is TGCGCCAGCAGCTTGGGGCACGGGCAAGAGACCCAGTACTTC. The genes are TRBV5-1 and TRBJ2-5; D gene uncertain. The CDR3 runs to 14 residues. V was cut by 0 bases and J by 2 bases, with 8 bases left in between. CDR1 and CDR2 from the germline V gene are SGHRS and YFSETQ.

This sequence joins TRBV7-2 and TRBJ1-1, with TRBD1 matching 7 bases. Germline V gives CDR1 SGHTA, CDR2 FQGNSA. V lost 6 bases, J lost 1 base, and 5 bases stayed unmatched. This CDR3 spans 14 amino acids. CDR3 amino acids: CASRRDSPNTEAFF. For the CDR3, the DNA is TGTGCCAGCAGGCGGGACAGCCCGAACACTGAAGCTTTCTTT.

The J gene is TRBJ2-7, the V gene TRBV5-1; tentatively, D is TRBD1 (6 bases). The CDR3 runs 14 residues. The V and J ends lost 4 bases and 2 bases respectively, with 13 bases between them. CDR1 is SGHRS and CDR2 is YFSETQ in the germline V gene. The DNA of the CDR3 is TGCGCCAGCAGCCAAGGGACACCAACCTACGAGCAGTACTTC. Protein product: CASSQGTPTYEQYF.

V usage is TRBV19 and J usage is TRBJ2-7; 9 positions agree with TRBD2. The ends lost 5 bases at V and 9 bases at J; junction bases unmatched: 14. Looked up from germline, CDR1 is LNHDA and CDR2 is SQIVND (reference sequence). The CDR3 totals 15 residues. The CDR3 coding sequence is TGTGCCAGTAGTGCCAACTTCAAGGCGGGGGGGGCGCAGTACTTC. Amino acids: CASSANFKAGGAQYF.

This sequence joins TRBV29-1 and TRBJ2-5; D is uncertain. V gave up 7 bases and J gave up 2 bases, with 5 bases separating them. The CDR3 consists of 10 residues. Looked up from germline, CDR1 is SQVTM and CDR2 is ANQGSEA. CDR3 DNA sequence: TGCAGCGCAGCGCAAGAGACCCAGTACTTC. This codes for CSAAQETQYF.

The rearrangement links TRBV6-5 to TRBJ1-1, with 7 bases that match TRBD1. V lost 10 bases and J lost 5; bases outside the gene matches: 7. Germline CDR1 is MNHEY and CDR2 is SVGAGI. The CDR3 length is 12 residues. The CDR3 DNA sequence: TGTGCCACCCAAACACAGGGGACTGAAGCTTTCTTT. This codes for CATQTQGTEAFF.

With respect to this clone: The same CDR3 is also encoded by other DNA sequences in this sample. The chain employs TRBV5-1 and TRBJ2-2; 13 positions match TRBD2. CDR1 and CDR2 (germline): SGHRS, YFSETQ. The CDR3 has 18 amino acids. Trimming took 4 bases from V and 1 from J; bases not matched to a gene: 7. The CDR3 sequence: CASSVGLAGVENTGELFF. CDR3 sequence (DNA): TGCGCCAGCAGCGTTGGACTAGCGGGAGTCGAGAACACCGGGGAGCTGTTTTTT.

The rearrangement links TRBV5-8 to TRBJ2-5; 7 nucleotides agree with TRBD2. Unmatched junction bases numbered 15, after V lost 4 bases and J lost 3 bases. CDR1 is SGHTS and CDR2 is YDEGEE in the germline V gene. The CDR3 has 17 residues. The CDR3 DNA is TGTGCCAGCAGCCCAATGGGGCACGGTGGGGGGGAAGAGACCCAGTACTTC. Protein: CASSPMGHGGGEETQYF.

The V gene is TRBV5-4, the J gene TRBJ2-7; 11 positions match TRBD1. The V gene's germline CDR1 is SGHNT and CDR2 YYREEE (reference sequence). Trimming took 0 bases from V and 7 from J; bases not matched to a gene: 3. The CDR3 is 14 residues long. In DNA form, the CDR3 reads TGTGCCAGCAGCTTGGGGACAGGGGGCAGGGAGCAGTACTTC. Protein sequence: CASSLGTGGREQYF.

The chain carries TRBV5-1 and TRBJ2-7; perhaps TRBD1 as D (5 bases). Per the germline V gene, CDR1 is SGHRS and CDR2 is YFSETQ. This CDR3 has 13 amino acids. V dropped 2 bases and J dropped 2 bases, with 8 bases sitting between them. CDR3 sequence reads: CASSFDRTYEQYF. CDR3 bases: TGCGCCAGCAGCTTCGACAGAACCTACGAGCAGTACTTC.

This chain links TRBV10-1 with TRBJ2-5; 11 nucleotides line up with TRBD2. In germline, CDR1 is WNHNN, CDR2 SYGVQD (reference sequence). V lost 0 bases and J lost 2; bases outside the gene matches: 2. The CDR3 runs to 16 residues. CDR3 sequence reads: CASSESVAGGQETQYF. The CDR3 DNA is TGCGCCAGCAGTGAGTCGGTAGCGGGGGGGCAAGAGACCCAGTACTTC.

The chain is built from TRBV6-6 and TRBJ1-4, with a tentative D call TRBD1 (5 bases). Germline assignment: CDR1 MNHNY and CDR2 SVGAGI (reference sequence). The CDR3 is made up of 15 amino acids. V was trimmed by 4 bases and J by 5 bases, leaving 14 bases between them. CDR3 in DNA: TGTGCCAGCAGTTCCCCGGGACTTACAAATGAAAAACTGTTTTTT. Residues: CASSSPGLTNEKLFF.

The V call is TRBV7-2, the J call TRBJ2-5; 8 bases agree with TRBD2. V shed 5 bases and J 3 bases; nucleotides not matched to a gene: 2. Germline V gene sequence: CDR1 SGHTA, CDR2 FQGNSA. The CDR3 length is 13 residues. For the CDR3, the DNA is TGTGCCAGCAGCCGGACTAGCAAAGAGACCCAGTACTTC. Translated: CASSRTSKETQYF. Based on the CDR3 plus reference TRBV7-2 and TRBJ2-5, the full variable domain is GAGVSQSPSNKVTEKGKDVELRCDPISGHTALYWYRQSLGQGLEFLIYFQGNSAPDKSGLPSDRFSAERTGGSVSTLTIQRTQQEDSAVYLCASSRTSKETQYFGPGTRLLVL.

The chain couples TRBV29-1 to TRBJ2-1, with 7 bases that match TRBD2. V dropped 2 bases and J dropped 2; count of bases not matched to a gene: 6. The CDR3 is 15 amino acids. Per the germline V gene, CDR1 is SQVTM and CDR2 is ANQGSEA. CDR3 sequence reads: CSVERGSGAYNEQFF. In DNA, the CDR3 is TGCAGCGTTGAACGGGGGAGCGGGGCCTACAATGAGCAGTTCTTC.

This chain links TRBV28 with TRBJ2-3; 10 nucleotides match TRBD1. Per the germline V gene, CDR1 is MDHEN and CDR2 is SYDVKM. The CDR3 runs to 16 residues. Trimming took 7 bases from V and 4 from J; bases not matched to a gene: 11. CDR3 sequence reads: CASNYGTGVISDTQYF. DNA of the CDR3: TGTGCCAGCAATTACGGGACAGGGGTAATCTCAGATACGCAGTATTTT.

As for this clone: At the DNA level, this CDR3 is encoded by other sequences in the same sample as well. The V and J genes are TRBV18 and TRBJ1-1; 7 bases line up with TRBD1. V dropped 3 bases and J dropped 1; count of bases not matched to a gene: 5. Germline-derived CDR1 and CDR2 are KGHSH and LQKENI. This CDR3 comprises 15 residues. CDR3 sequence: CASSPSGQRNTEAFF. The CDR3 nucleotides are TGTGCCAGCTCACCCTCGGGACAGAGGAACACTGAAGCTTTCTTT.

The V call is TRBV5-5, the J call TRBJ1-2; no clear D gene. V lost 0 bases and J 0 bases, leaving 15 bases between the germline ends. The CDR3 loop spans 17 amino acids. Germline loops: CDR1 SGHKS, CDR2 YYEKEE (reference sequence). CDR3 bases: TGTGCCAGCAGCTTGGCTAGTCCGACGGCTACTAACTATGGCTACACCTTC. This sequence encodes CASSLASPTATNYGYTF.

The chain links TRBV5-6 to TRBJ2-7; 10 bases map to TRBD1. Germline loops: CDR1 SGHDT, CDR2 YYEEEE. There are 14 residues in the CDR3. V was clipped by 4 bases and J by 3 bases; unmatched bases: 4. Here the CDR3 reads CASSVGQGIYEQYF. In DNA, the CDR3 is TGTGCCAGCAGCGTGGGACAGGGGATCTACGAGCAGTACTTC.

The gene calls are TRBV6-1 and TRBJ1-5; D gene ambiguous. Trimming stripped 6 bases from V and 9 bases from J, with 12 bases between. Germline V gene lookup returns CDR1 MNHNS and CDR2 SASEGT. This CDR3 is 12 amino acids long. The CDR3 region is CASRPPPGPQHF. The CDR3 DNA reads TGTGCCAGCAGACCACCGCCGGGGCCCCAGCATTTT.

The chain links TRBV5-6 to TRBJ2-1; D is perhaps TRBD1 (5 bases). V was trimmed by 3 bases and J by 4 bases, leaving 8 bases between them. The germline CDR1 and CDR2 sequences are SGHDT and YYEEEE. The CDR3 has 13 amino acids. As DNA, the CDR3 is TGTGCCAGCAGCTGGACACAGTACAATGAGCAGTTCTTC. Amino acid sequence: CASSWTQYNEQFF.

The V call is TRBV9, the J call TRBJ1-1; TRBD1 aligns across 8 bases. This CDR3 is built from 15 residues. Trimming cost V 0 bases and J 4 bases; bases outside gene matches: 5. Per the germline V gene, CDR1 is SGDLS and CDR2 is YYNGEE. DNA of the CDR3: TGTGCCAGCAGCGTAGGGGAGGACAGGGTCACTGAAGCTTTCTTT. Its protein product is CASSVGEDRVTEAFF.